Presented here are 13 T cell receptor beta chains from one specimen sequenced in a study of T cells expressing NK-cell markers. For each CDR3 protein, TCRdb gives one entry from its re-call of the 5' RACE reads, without DNA. The listing records 500,000 to 600,000 distinct CDR3 sequences. The sequenced material came from blood T cells: a sorted CD56 or NKG2C T cell subset, CD4+ or CD8+ T cells, or bulk PBMC T cells (not recorded which). Source of these receptors: a man between 18 and 35 years old in good health.

The chain carries TRBV7-6 and TRBJ2-7; TCRdb reports TRBD1, a call that lacks DNA to check it against. Looked up from germline, CDR1 is SGHVS and CDR2 is FNYEAQ. There are 19 residues in the CDR3. CDR3 loop: CASSLGGFYSRDRDTEQYF.

The chain uses TRBV4-3 and TRBJ2-7; no DNA is available, so the TRBD2 call from TCRdb remains unchecked. Germline-derived CDR1 and CDR2 are LGHNA and YSLEER. CDR3 length: 16 amino acids. CDR3 residues: CASSQEAELSSYEQYF.

This chain's CDR3 is CASSTGTRQPQHF. This chain uses TRBV19 with TRBJ1-5; TCRdb selects TRBD1, and the lack of DNA leaves this call unchecked. The CDR3 is 13 amino acids. CDR1 and CDR2 (germline): LNHDA, SQIVND (reference sequence).

This chain links TRBV4-3 with TRBJ2-7; the D call of TRBD2 rests on TCRdb alone, since no DNA is present to check it. This CDR3 has 13 amino acids. Germline CDR1 LGHNA, CDR2 YSLEER. CDR3 in amino acids: CASSPGGSNEQYF.

The chain joins TRBV7-2 to TRBJ2-1; TCRdb calls TRBD2, which cannot be checked without DNA. The CDR3 is 14 residues long. Germline V gene data show CDR1 as SGHTA and CDR2 as FQGNSA. The chain's CDR3 is CASSPTGTSGRRFF.

V usage is TRBV20-1 and J usage is TRBJ2-4; without DNA, the TCRdb call of TRBD2 cannot be checked. Germline assignment: CDR1 DFQATT and CDR2 SNEGSKA (reference sequence). The CDR3 runs to 16 residues. The CDR3 loop reads CSARGGSSSGINIQYF.

The V call is TRBV10-3, the J call TRBJ2-1; TCRdb's D gene call, TRBD1, goes unchecked for lack of DNA. Germline CDR1 ENHRY, CDR2 SYGVKD. This CDR3 spans 13 amino acids. The CDR3 loop is CAISDGTVNEQFF.

The chain is built from TRBV6-2 or TRBV6-3 and TRBJ2-7; the TCRdb call, TRBD2, lacks DNA for checking. The CDR3 sequence is 15 residues long. CDR1 and CDR2 from the germline V gene are MNHEY and SVGEGT. CDR3 amino acids: CASKGSGSTSYEQYF.

This CDR3 is CSAIKADSTDTQYF. The V and J genes are TRBV20-1 and TRBJ2-3. There are 14 residues in the CDR3. Germline-derived CDR1 and CDR2 are DFQATT and SNEGSKA (reference sequence).

The CDR3 here is CSAIFPGQGADTQYF. The rearrangement joins TRBV20-1 to TRBJ2-3; TCRdb's D call, TRBD1, is unchecked because there is no DNA. This CDR3 has 15 amino acids. Germline-derived CDR1 and CDR2 are DFQATT and SNEGSKA (reference sequence).

The chain links TRBV7-2 to TRBJ1-3; TCRdb calls TRBD1, which cannot be checked without DNA. Germline V gives CDR1 SGHTA, CDR2 FQGNSA. The CDR3 has 14 amino acids. The CDR3 here is CASSKTGDRPPIYF.

V is TRBV20-1 and J is TRBJ2-1; lacking DNA, the TRBD2 call made by TCRdb goes unchecked. The CDR3 runs to 17 residues. CDR1 and CDR2 (germline): DFQATT, SNEGSKA (reference sequence). CDR3: CSAPPGTSGSSYNEQFF.

The rearrangement links TRBV20-1 to TRBJ2-5; there is no DNA to check the TCRdb D call of TRBD2. Per the germline V gene, CDR1 is DFQATT and CDR2 is SNEGSKA (reference sequence). This CDR3 region has 13 residues. The CDR3 sequence: CSATGPGYETQYF.